This record looks at one T cell receptor (beta chain) sequence and its context. The record originates from a study of blood T cell repertoires in COVID-19. For the study at large: The samples span acute and convalescent COVID-19 from the United States, Italy and Spain. PBMCs, B-cell-depleted T cells, or T cells were the source of the cDNA or gDNA that made up the material.

TCRdb's table, derived via immunoSEQ multiplex PCR, lists solely in-frame clones and lacks some. In the table there are 250,000 to 350,000 clones, 80% to 90% of which are singletons. Trimming took off 0 bases at V and 0 bases at J, with 7 bases between the two ends. CDR3 size: 15 residues. CDR1 SGHKS and CDR2 YYEKEE come from the germline V gene (reference sequence). The V gene is TRBV5-5, the J gene TRBJ1-5; D unresolved. The clonotype originates from a man aged 25-45 years with acute or convalescent COVID-19. Sequenced: peripheral blood. CDR3: CASSLGHLSNQPQHF. The CDR3 DNA follows: TGTGCCAGCAGCTTGGGACACCTTAGCAATCAGCCCCAGCATTTT.